The subject of this entry is one T cell receptor beta chain. This CDR3 contains 14 residues. Germline loops: CDR1 MNHNS, CDR2 SASEGT. The V gene lost 5 bases and the J gene lost 0 bases, with 11 bases spanning the gap. The sample originates from a study of T cell clones after liver transplantation. The protocol was immunoSEQ multiplex PCR, while the TCRdb copy is restricted to in-frame clones and leaves out a portion. The table shows roughly 67,000 clones, with approximately 92% occurring only once. The source material was CD4+ T cells from blood, sampled roughly 26 months after liver transplant. The chain has TRBV6-1 and TRBJ2-7; possible D gene TRBD1, 6 bases. This clonotype was obtained from a human patient who received a liver transplant. Some of the T cells may derive from the graft donor. The CDR3, as DNA: TGTGCCAGCAGTCTAACAGGGATCTCCTACGAGCAGTACTTC. Its translation: CASSLTGISYEQYF.